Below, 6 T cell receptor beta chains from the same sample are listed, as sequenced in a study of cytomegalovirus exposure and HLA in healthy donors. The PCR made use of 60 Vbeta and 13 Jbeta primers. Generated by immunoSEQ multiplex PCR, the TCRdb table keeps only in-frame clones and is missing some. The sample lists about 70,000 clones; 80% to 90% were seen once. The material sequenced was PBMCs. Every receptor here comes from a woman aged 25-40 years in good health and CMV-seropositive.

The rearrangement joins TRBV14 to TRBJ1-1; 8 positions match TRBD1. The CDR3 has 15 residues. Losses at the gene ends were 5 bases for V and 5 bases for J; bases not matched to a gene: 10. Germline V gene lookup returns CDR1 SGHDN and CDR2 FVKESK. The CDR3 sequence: CASSSLAGGPTEAFF. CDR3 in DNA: TGTGCCAGCAGCTCCCTGGCAGGGGGCCCAACTGAAGCTTTCTTT.

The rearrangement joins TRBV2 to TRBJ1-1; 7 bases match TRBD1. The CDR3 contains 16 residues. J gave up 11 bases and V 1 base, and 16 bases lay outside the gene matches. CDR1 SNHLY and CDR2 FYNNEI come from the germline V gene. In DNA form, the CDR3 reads TGTGCCAGCAGTGAAGTTATAGGGGGCCCCGTAACGAGGGCTTTCTTT. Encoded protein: CASSEVIGGPVTRAFF.

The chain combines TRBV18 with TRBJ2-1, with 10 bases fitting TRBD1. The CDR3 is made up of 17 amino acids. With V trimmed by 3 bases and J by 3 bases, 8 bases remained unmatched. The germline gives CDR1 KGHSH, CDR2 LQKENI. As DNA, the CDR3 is TGTGCCAGCTCACCGACAGGGGGCGCGGGGAACTACAATGAGCAGTTCTTC. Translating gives CASSPTGGAGNYNEQFF.

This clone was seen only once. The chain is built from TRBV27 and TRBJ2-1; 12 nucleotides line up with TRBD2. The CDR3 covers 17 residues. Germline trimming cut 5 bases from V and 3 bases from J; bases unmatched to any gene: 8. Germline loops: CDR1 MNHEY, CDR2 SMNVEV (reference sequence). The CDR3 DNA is TGTGCCAGCAGTGTATTACTAGCGGGAGGCCACTACAATGAGCAGTTCTTC. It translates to CASSVLLAGGHYNEQFF.

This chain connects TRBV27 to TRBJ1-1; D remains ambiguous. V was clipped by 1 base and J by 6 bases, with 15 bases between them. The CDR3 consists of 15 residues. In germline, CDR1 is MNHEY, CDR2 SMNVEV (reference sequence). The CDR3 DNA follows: TGTGCCAGCAGTTTATACCGACAAGGCACCGCTGAAGCTTTCTTT. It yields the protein CASSLYRQGTAEAFF.

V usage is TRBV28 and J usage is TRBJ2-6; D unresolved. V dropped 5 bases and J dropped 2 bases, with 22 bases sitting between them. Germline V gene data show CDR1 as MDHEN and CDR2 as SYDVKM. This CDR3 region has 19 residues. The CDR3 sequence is CASSLVSYITSTGANVLTF. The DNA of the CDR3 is TGTGCCAGCAGTCTAGTTTCCTACATAACATCGACTGGGGCCAACGTCCTGACTTTC.